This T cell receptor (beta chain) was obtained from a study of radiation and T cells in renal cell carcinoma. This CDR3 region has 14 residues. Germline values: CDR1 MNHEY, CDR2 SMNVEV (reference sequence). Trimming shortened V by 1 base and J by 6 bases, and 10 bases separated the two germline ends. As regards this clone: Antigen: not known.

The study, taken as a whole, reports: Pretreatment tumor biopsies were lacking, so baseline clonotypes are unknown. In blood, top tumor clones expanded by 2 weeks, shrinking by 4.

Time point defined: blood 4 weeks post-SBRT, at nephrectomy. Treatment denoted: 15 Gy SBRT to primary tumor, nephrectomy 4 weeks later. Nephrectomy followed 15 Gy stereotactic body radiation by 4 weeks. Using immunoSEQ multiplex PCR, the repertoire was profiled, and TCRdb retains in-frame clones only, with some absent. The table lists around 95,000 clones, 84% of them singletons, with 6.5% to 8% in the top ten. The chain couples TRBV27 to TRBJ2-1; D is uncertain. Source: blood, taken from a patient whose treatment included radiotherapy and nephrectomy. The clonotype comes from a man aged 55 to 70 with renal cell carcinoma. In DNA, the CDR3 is TGTGCCAGCAGTTTATTTGGGTCCAGCAATGAGCAGTTCTTC. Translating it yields CASSLFGSSNEQFF.